A selection of T cell receptor beta chains follows, all from one sample in a study of OX40 agonist ivuxolimab in advanced cancers. Generated by immunoSEQ multiplex PCR, the TCRdb table keeps only in-frame clones and is missing some. Of 70,000 to 95,000 clones in the sample, roughly nine tenths were seen once. This specimen consisted of CD4+ or CD8+ T cells sorted from blood, obtained in a trial of the OX40 agonist ivuxolimab. The source of these receptors is an adult with an advanced solid tumor such as melanoma, head and neck, liver or kidney cancer. Both conserved end residues are part of each CDR3. A D gene is named only where the DNA matches it firmly. Only some rows state a clone size, as once, few, many or a class for expanded clones.

d_call | clone_size | j_call | v_call | cdr3_nt | cdr3_aa
TRBD1 | . | TRBJ1-3 | TRBV6-5 | TGTGCCAGCAGGGACAGGGCCTCGGGAAACACCATATATTTT | CASRDRASGNTIYF
. | . | TRBJ2-7 | TRBV29-1 | TGCAGCGTTGGGGGCGTGGGCAGAACCTACGAGCAGTACTTC | CSVGGVGRTYEQYF
TRBD2 | . | TRBJ2-1 | TRBV19 | TGTGCCAGTAGTATAGTTCCTAGCGGTGAGCAGTTCTTC | CASSIVPSGEQFF
TRBD2 | . | TRBJ2-3 | TRBV9 | TGTGCCAGCAGCGTAGGAGGGCTAGCGGCAGATACGCAGTATTTT | CASSVGGLAADTQYF
. | . | TRBJ1-1 | TRBV30 | TGTGCCTGGAGTGTAAGCCGACAAAGAAGGACTGAAGCTTTCTTT | CAWSVSRQRRTEAFF
TRBD1 | . | TRBJ1-2 | TRBV6-8 | TGTGCCAGCAGTAGATCTATTCCCTCCCTCCGGGACAGATTATCCCTTGGCTACACCTTC | CASSRSIPSLRDRLSLGYTF
. | . | TRBJ2-7 | TRBV19 | TGTGCCAGTAGTATCCAGGGACACTACGAGCAGTACTTC | CASSIQGHYEQYF
. | . | TRBJ1-2 | TRBV10-2 | TGCGCCAGCAGTGACGCAGGGCAGGGGGGCTACACCTTC | CASSDAGQGGYTF
TRBD1 | . | TRBJ2-7 | TRBV6-6 | TGTGCCAGCAGCCTCAGGGGGCACGACGAGCAGTACTTC | CASSLRGHDEQYF
. | once | TRBJ1-4 | TRBV12-2 | TGTGCAAGTCGCTTAGCGCGGGACACTAGTGAAAAACTGTTTTTT | CASRLARDTSEKLFF
. | . | TRBJ1-4 | TRBV6-5 | TGTGCCAGCAGCCCAATGGGCGAAAAACTGTTTTTT | CASSPMGEKLFF
TRBD1 | . | TRBJ2-7 | TRBV11-2 | TGTGCCAGCAGCTCCTGGGGACAGGGGACATCTGATTACGAGCAGTACTTC | CASSSWGQGTSDYEQYF
TRBD1 | . | TRBJ1-1 | TRBV25-1 | TGTGCCAGCACTCAGGGGGTGGGTGAAGCTTTCTTT | CASTQGVGEAFF
. | . | TRBJ2-3 | TRBV19 | TGTGCCAGTAGTAGGGCGTCCAGCACAGATACGCAGTATTTT | CASSRASSTDTQYF
. | . | TRBJ2-1 | TRBV18 | TGTGCCAGCTCACCTGGGTTAATGGCGGACAATGAGCAGTTCTTC | CASSPGLMADNEQFF
TRBD1 | . | TRBJ1-6 | TRBV27 | TGTGCCAGCAGTTTATCCTACAGGGGTGATTCACCCCTCCACTTT | CASSLSYRGDSPLHF
. | . | TRBJ2-1 | TRBV23-1 | TGCGCCAGCAGTCATTACCAGTCCCTGGGGTTACGCAATGAGCAGTTCTTC | CASSHYQSLGLRNEQFF
TRBD2 | once | TRBJ2-7 | TRBV6-5 | TGTGCCAGCAGTTACTTAGCGGGACCAACCTACGAGCAGTACTTC | CASSYLAGPTYEQYF
. | . | TRBJ2-7 | TRBV23-1 | TGCGCCAGCAGTCAATCGGTTAGACAACCACCTCCTTACGAGCAGTACTTC | CASSQSVRQPPPYEQYF
. | . | TRBJ2-1 | TRBV19 | TGTGCCAGTAGTATAGGGCGCCGGCAGGCTGAGCAGTTCTTC | CASSIGRRQAEQFF
. | . | TRBJ1-2 | TRBV5-4 | TGTGCCAGCAGCTTTGGGGATCGCGGCTACACCTTC | CASSFGDRGYTF
. | . | TRBJ2-5 | TRBV9 | TGTGCCAGCAGCGTAGTTGGGGTTGAAGAGACCCAGTACTTC | CASSVVGVEETQYF
. | . | TRBJ1-1 | TRBV7-9 | TGTGCCAGCAGCTTAGAAATGAACACTGAAGCTTTCTTT | CASSLEMNTEAFF
. | . | TRBJ1-6 | TRBV30 | TGTGCCTGGACCGACCTGGGGCAATCACCCCTCCACTTT | CAWTDLGQSPLHF
TRBD1 | . | TRBJ2-5 | TRBV7-8 | TGTGCCAGCAGTGAGCAGGGGGCTCGCCAAGAGACCCAGTACTTC | CASSEQGARQETQYF
TRBD1 | . | TRBJ2-3 | TRBV7-6 | TGTGCCAGCAGCGAGACAGGGAACACAGATACGCAGTATTTT | CASSETGNTDTQYF
TRBD1 | . | TRBJ1-2 | TRBV5-1 | TGCGCCAGCAGCGAGGGACAGGGGGCGGCTGGGTATGGCTACACCTTC | CASSEGQGAAGYGYTF
. | . | TRBJ2-7 | TRBV9 | TGTGCCAGCAGCCCCAGGCTAAACTCCTACGAGCAGTACTTC | CASSPRLNSYEQYF
. | . | TRBJ2-2 | TRBV9 | TGTGCCAGCAGCGTAGCCAGAGCGAACACCGGGGAGCTGTTTTTT | CASSVARANTGELFF
TRBD2 | . | TRBJ2-5 | TRBV18 | TGTGCCAGCTCACCAACTAGCGGGGTACGAGAAGAGACCCAGTACTTC | CASSPTSGVREETQYF
. | . | TRBJ2-5 | TRBV7-2 | TGTGCCAGCAGACCCGACGGGCTAGGGGCCCAGTACTTC | CASRPDGLGAQYF
. | . | TRBJ1-2 | TRBV6-6 | TGTGCCAGCCGGGACTGGCGGATTGGCTACACCTTC | CASRDWRIGYTF
TRBD1 | . | TRBJ2-3 | TRBV7-3 | TGTGCCAGCAGCTTAATTGGCAGGGGGACAGATACGCAGTATTTT | CASSLIGRGTDTQYF
TRBD2 | . | TRBJ2-1 | TRBV19 | TGTGCCAGTAGACCACTAGCGGGGGGGCAAGGCTCCTACAATGAGCAGTTCTTC | CASRPLAGGQGSYNEQFF
TRBD1 | . | TRBJ1-2 | TRBV5-1 | TGCGCCAGCAGCCGTCTCAGGGGGGAAGCTGGCTACACCTTC | CASSRLRGEAGYTF
TRBD1 | . | TRBJ2-6 | TRBV9 | TGTGCCAGCAGCGCTCCGGGACAGGGGATCTCTGGGGCCAACGTCCTGACTTTC | CASSAPGQGISGANVLTF
. | . | TRBJ2-1 | TRBV2 | TGTGCCAGCAGTGTTCTGGCAGGTGAGCAGTTCTTC | CASSVLAGEQFF
. | . | TRBJ2-7 | TRBV5-1 | TGCGCCAGCAGCTTACAAAGCTCCTACGAGCAGTACTTC | CASSLQSSYEQYF
. | . | TRBJ1-2 | TRBV27 | TGTGCCAGCAGGGACAGCTATGGCTACACCTTC | CASRDSYGYTF
TRBD2 | . | TRBJ2-7 | TRBV6-5 | TGTGCCAGCAGTTACTCGACAGCGGGAGGCTCCTACGAGCAGTACTTC | CASSYSTAGGSYEQYF
. | . | TRBJ2-5 | TRBV19 | TGTGCCAGTAGTAAACCCAAGGAGACCCAGTACTTC | CASSKPKETQYF
TRBD1 | . | TRBJ1-1 | TRBV6-5 | TGTGCCAGCAGTCCGACCTGGGACAGGGTGCCTGAAGCTTTCTTT | CASSPTWDRVPEAFF
TRBD2 | . | TRBJ2-3 | TRBV5-5 | TGTGCCAGCAGCTTGGCTAGCGGGGTAACGCAGTATTTT | CASSLASGVTQYF